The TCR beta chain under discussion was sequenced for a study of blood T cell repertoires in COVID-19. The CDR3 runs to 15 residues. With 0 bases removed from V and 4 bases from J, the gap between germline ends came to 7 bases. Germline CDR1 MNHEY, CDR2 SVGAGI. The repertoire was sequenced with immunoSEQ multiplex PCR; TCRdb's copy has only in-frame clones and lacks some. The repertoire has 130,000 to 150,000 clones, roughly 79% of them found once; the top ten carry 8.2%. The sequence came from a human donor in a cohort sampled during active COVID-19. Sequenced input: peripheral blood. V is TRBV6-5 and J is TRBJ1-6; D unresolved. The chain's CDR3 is CASSYSRVYNSPLHF. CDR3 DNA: TGTGCCAGCAGTTACTCGAGGGTGTATAATTCACCCCTCCACTTT.